The source of this TCR beta chain is a study of T cell responses to AZD1222 COVID-19 vaccine. Study-level points and caveats: In a largely white British group with more females than males, clonal diversity was possibly underestimated. No repertoire was sampled before or during the peak T cell response, only after it. Baseline seropositives among AZD1222 recipients totaled only five to seven.

Measured with immunoSEQ multiplex PCR; TCRdb has only the in-frame clones, and not every one. This sample has roughly 150,000 clones, with roughly nine tenths found just once. From germline, CDR1 is SNHLY and CDR2 FYNNEI. With 6 bases clipped from V and 3 bases from J, the junction kept 7 bases outside the gene matches. This CDR3 has 15 residues. A remark on this clone: The antigen is not known.

The TCR sequence derives from an adult who received the AZD1222 COVID-19 vaccine. The genes are TRBV2 and TRBJ1-5, with 8 bases aligning to TRBD1. Sequenced material: peripheral blood, taken 28 days after the second AZD1222 dose. Here the CDR3 reads CASRRRQGPNQPQHF. CDR3 sequence (DNA): TGTGCCAGCAGGCGTCGACAGGGGCCCAATCAGCCCCAGCATTTT.